These T cell receptor beta chains were read from a single sample in a study of chemoradiotherapy in HPV16-positive cancers. Profiling relied on immunoSEQ multiplex PCR, and the TCRdb table lists in-frame clones only, not all of them. The table includes some 25,000 clones, approximately 93% detected once. Sampling was conducted from a patient who underwent chemoradiotherapy. These receptors originate from a human donor with HPV-associated anogenital cancer. The CDR3 runs from the conserved cysteine through the conserved F or W. The D gene is left open where the match is weak. The listing skips clone size in some rows; elsewhere it reads once, few, many or a size class.

>TRBV4-2|TRBD2|.|TRBJ2-1
TGTGCCAGCAGCCAAGTAGCGGGAGGGAGGGAGGGTGAGCAGTTCTTC
CASSQVAGGREGEQFF
>TRBV25-1|TRBD1|.|TRBJ1-2
TGTGCCAGCAGTGACCTGGGACAGGCCTATGGCTACACCTTC
CASSDLGQAYGYTF
>TRBV15|.|.|TRBJ1-6
TGTGCCACCAGCAGAGTCCTTAGGGGACAACTTTATTCACCCCTCCACTTT
CATSRVLRGQLYSPLHF
>TRBV6-6|.|.|TRBJ1-1
TGTGCCAGCAGTTACCAGGGTTTAGGTACTGAAGCTTTCTTT
CASSYQGLGTEAFF
>TRBV7-3|TRBD2|.|TRBJ2-5
TGTGCCAGCAGCCCGGGACTAGCGGGGTCCCGGGGAGCAGAGACCCAGTACTTC
CASSPGLAGSRGAETQYF
>TRBV28|.|.|TRBJ1-5
TGTGCCAGCAGTACCAGTTATAGCAATCAGCCCCAGCATTTT
CASSTSYSNQPQHF
>TRBV6-6|.|.|TRBJ2-7
TGTGCCAGCAGTCCGGGACTTCACTACGAGCAGTACTTC
CASSPGLHYEQYF
>TRBV7-2|TRBD1|.|TRBJ2-1
TGTGCCAGCAACATCCAGGGGGCGCCTCTGGGATACAATGAGCAGTTCTTC
CASNIQGAPLGYNEQFF
>TRBV5-4|TRBD2|.|TRBJ2-7
TGTGCCAGCAGCTCACAGACTAGCGGGGGCCACGAGCAGTACTTC
CASSSQTSGGHEQYF
>TRBV28|.|.|TRBJ1-2
TGTGCCAGCAGTCCCCTCCGGACGGACCTAATAGACTATGGCTACACCTTC
CASSPLRTDLIDYGYTF
>TRBV2|TRBD1|.|TRBJ2-5
TGTGCCAGCAGTGAAGCGGGGACAGGGTTGGCAGAGACCCAGTACTTC
CASSEAGTGLAETQYF
>TRBV29-1|.|.|TRBJ1-2
TGCAGCGCAGGAGGGGATAACTATGGCTACACCTTC
CSAGGDNYGYTF
>TRBV28|TRBD1|.|TRBJ1-4
TGTGCCAGCAGTTTGGGAGAGACAGGGGGCTACGAAAAACTGTTTTTT
CASSLGETGGYEKLFF
>TRBV15|TRBD1|.|TRBJ2-2
TGTGCCACCAGCAGAGGGGTTGTGGGACAGGGATGGAACACCGGGGAGCTGTTTTTT
CATSRGVVGQGWNTGELFF
>TRBV7-6|.|.|TRBJ2-7
TGTGCCAGCAGCTCACAGACAGGGAGGTACGAGCAGTACTTC
CASSSQTGRYEQYF
>TRBV19|TRBD1|.|TRBJ1-1
TGTGCCAGTAGTTTACGACAGGGGCAAAGTGAAGCTTTCTTT
CASSLRQGQSEAFF
>TRBV15|.|once|TRBJ2-1
TGTGCCACCGGGACAAACTCCTACAATGAGCAGTTCTTC
CATGTNSYNEQFF
>TRBV27|.|.|TRBJ1-1
TGTGCCAGCAGTTTACAGGGGATGAACACTGAAGCTTTCTTT
CASSLQGMNTEAFF
>TRBV14|TRBD1|.|TRBJ2-1
TGTGCCAGCAGCCCCCCAGGGACAGGGTACAATGAGCAGTTCTTC
CASSPPGTGYNEQFF
>TRBV5-4|.|.|TRBJ2-3
TGTGCCAGCAGCCCCCAAACTAGGGGCACAGATACGCAGTATTTT
CASSPQTRGTDTQYF
>TRBV5-1|TRBD2|few|TRBJ2-2
TGCGCCAGCAGCCGATCGACTAGCGGGGGCTCGAACACCGGGGAGCTGTTTTTT
CASSRSTSGGSNTGELFF
>TRBV2|TRBD2|.|TRBJ2-5
TGTGCCAGCAGTGGCACTAGCGGCGGGAGGGAGACCCAGTACTTC
CASSGTSGGRETQYF
>TRBV2|.|.|TRBJ1-4
TGTGCCAGCAGAACAGGTGGCCTTACAACTAATGAAAAACTGTTTTTT
CASRTGGLTTNEKLFF
>TRBV4-2|TRBD2|.|TRBJ2-1
TGTGCCAGCAGCCAAGATGTCCAGGCGGGAGAACTTGGTGAGCAGTTCTTC
CASSQDVQAGELGEQFF
>TRBV7-2|TRBD1|.|TRBJ1-5
TGTGCCAGCAGCTCGCAGGGGGATCAGCCCCAGCATTTT
CASSSQGDQPQHF
>TRBV18|.|.|TRBJ1-1
TGTGCCAGCTCATGGAACGAGGGAACTGAAGCTTTCTTT
CASSWNEGTEAFF
>TRBV9|.|.|TRBJ2-5
TGTGCCAGCAGCGTATCCGGGGGTGACTGGGAGACCCAGTACTTC
CASSVSGGDWETQYF
>TRBV18|.|.|TRBJ2-5
TGTGCCAGCTCACCAAGATCAGGAACCGGGGAGACCCAGTACTTC
CASSPRSGTGETQYF
>TRBV2|.|once|TRBJ2-5
TGTGCCAGCAGGGACACGTACCAAGAGACCCAGTACTTC
CASRDTYQETQYF
>TRBV6-5|TRBD2|few|TRBJ2-2
TGTGCCAGCAGATCCAGCGGGAGTGCCGGGGAGCTGTTTTTT
CASRSSGSAGELFF
>TRBV5-1|.|.|TRBJ2-2
TGCGCCAGCAGCTTGAAAGGGGGGACCGGGGAGCTGTTTTTT
CASSLKGGTGELFF
>TRBV19|.|.|TRBJ2-5
TGTGCCAGTAGTACCTCCGGACATGGGGAGACCCAGTACTTC
CASSTSGHGETQYF
>TRBV2|TRBD2|.|TRBJ2-1
TGTGCCAGCAGTGGTAGGCGGACTAGCGGGGGTTACAATGAGCAGTTCTTC
CASSGRRTSGGYNEQFF
>TRBV5-6|.|.|TRBJ1-6
TGTGCCAGCAGCTTGGGCGGGAGCTCCTATAATTCACCCCTCCACTTT
CASSLGGSSYNSPLHF
>TRBV4-3|TRBD1|.|TRBJ1-4
TGCGCCAGCAGCCAAGATTTAGGGACAGCGAATGAAAAACTGTTTTTT
CASSQDLGTANEKLFF
>TRBV4-2|TRBD2|.|TRBJ2-3
TGTGCCAGCAGCCAGGTACCGGGACTAGCGGAGACAGATACGCAGTATTTT
CASSQVPGLAETDTQYF
>TRBV30|.|.|TRBJ1-3
TGTGCCTGGAGTAATATAGGACAGAGGAGCTCTGGAAACACCATATATTTT
CAWSNIGQRSSGNTIYF
>TRBV5-1|.|.|TRBJ2-2
TGCGCCAGCAGCGCGGGACTCCCCGGCACCGGGGAGCTGTTTTTT
CASSAGLPGTGELFF
>TRBV6-4|TRBD1|.|TRBJ1-2
TGTGCCAGCAGTGAACACCCGGGACAGGGGGGTAATGGCTACACCTTC
CASSEHPGQGGNGYTF
>TRBV5-6|.|.|TRBJ1-1
TGTGCCAGCAGCTTGGTGGGTAGAAACACTGAAGCTTTCTTT
CASSLVGRNTEAFF
>TRBV2|TRBD1|.|TRBJ1-4
TGTGCCAGCAGTGGGACAGGAGGTGAAAAACTGTTTTTT
CASSGTGGEKLFF
>TRBV2|TRBD1|.|TRBJ1-1
TGTGCCAGCAATCAGGGGGCGGTGAACACTGAAGCTTTCTTT
CASNQGAVNTEAFF
>TRBV2|TRBD2|once|TRBJ2-3
TGTGCCAGCAACGGACTAGCGGTAACAGATACGCAGTATTTT
CASNGLAVTDTQYF
>TRBV18|.|.|TRBJ1-5
TGTGCCAGCTCACCATTGGGGATCGTAAATAGCAATCAGCCCCAGCATTTT
CASSPLGIVNSNQPQHF
>TRBV27|.|.|TRBJ1-3
TGTGCCAGCAGTTTACTGGGGTCTGGAAACACCATATATTTT
CASSLLGSGNTIYF
>TRBV7-2|.|.|TRBJ2-2
TGTGCCAGCAGGCAGACGAGCACCGGGGAGCTGTTTTTT
CASRQTSTGELFF
>TRBV2|.|.|TRBJ2-1
TGTGCCAGCAGTGAAGCCGCCCAATCAGAGCAGTTCTTC
CASSEAAQSEQFF
>TRBV2|.|.|TRBJ2-7
TGTGCCAGCAGACTCTTCCACGAGCAGTACTTC
CASRLFHEQYF
>TRBV30|TRBD1|.|TRBJ1-4
TGTGCCTGGAGTGTAGACAGGGGGGGAGAAAAACTGTTTTTT
CAWSVDRGGEKLFF
>TRBV14|TRBD1|.|TRBJ2-1
TGTGCCAGCAGCCCAACCGGGACAGGATTCCTTAGATCCTACAATGAGCAGTTCTTC
CASSPTGTGFLRSYNEQFF